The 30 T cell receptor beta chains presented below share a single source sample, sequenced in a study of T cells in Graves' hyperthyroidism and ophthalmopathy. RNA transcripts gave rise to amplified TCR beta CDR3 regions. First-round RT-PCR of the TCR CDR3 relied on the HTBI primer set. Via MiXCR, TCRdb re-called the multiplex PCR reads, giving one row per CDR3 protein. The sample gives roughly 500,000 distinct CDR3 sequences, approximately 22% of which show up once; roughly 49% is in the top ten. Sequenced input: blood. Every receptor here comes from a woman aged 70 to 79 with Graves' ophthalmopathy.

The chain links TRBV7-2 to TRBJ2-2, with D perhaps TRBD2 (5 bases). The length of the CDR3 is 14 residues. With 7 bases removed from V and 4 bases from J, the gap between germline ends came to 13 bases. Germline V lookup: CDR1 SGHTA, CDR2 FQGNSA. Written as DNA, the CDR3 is TGTGCCAGCAACACGAGGGTTAGCACCGGGGAGCTGTTTTTT. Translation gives CASNTRVSTGELFF.

The CDR3 DNA sequence: TGTGCCAGCAGTAAAGGACTAGCGACCGGGGAGCTGTTTTTT. Translating it yields CASSKGLATGELFF. The chain uses TRBV28 and TRBJ2-2; 9 bases map to TRBD2. With V trimmed by 5 bases and J by 5 bases, 3 bases remained unmatched. The germline gives CDR1 MDHEN, CDR2 SYDVKM. The CDR3 contains 14 residues.

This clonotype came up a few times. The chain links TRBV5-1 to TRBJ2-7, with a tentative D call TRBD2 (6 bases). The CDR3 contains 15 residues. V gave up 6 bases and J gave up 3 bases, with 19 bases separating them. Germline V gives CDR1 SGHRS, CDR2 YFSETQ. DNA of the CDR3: TGCGCCAGCACCCCCGGTGGGACTGGAGTCTACGAGCAGTACTTC. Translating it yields CASTPGGTGVYEQYF.

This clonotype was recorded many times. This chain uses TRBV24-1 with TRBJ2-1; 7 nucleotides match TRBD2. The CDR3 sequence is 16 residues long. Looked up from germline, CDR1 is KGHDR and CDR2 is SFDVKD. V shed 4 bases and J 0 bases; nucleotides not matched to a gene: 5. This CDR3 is CATSDPGGSSYNEQFF. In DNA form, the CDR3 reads TGTGCCACCAGTGACCCGGGCGGGAGCTCCTACAATGAGCAGTTCTTC.

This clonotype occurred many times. In DNA form, the CDR3 reads TGTGCCAGCAGTTTCGGTCAGGGGTGGGGGCAGCCCCAGCATTTT. It encodes CASSFGQGWGQPQHF. The rearrangement links TRBV28 to TRBJ1-5; weak D call: TRBD1 (6 bases). The CDR3 has 15 residues. Per the germline V gene, CDR1 is MDHEN and CDR2 is SYDVKM. V was clipped by 3 bases and J by 7 bases, with 16 bases between them.

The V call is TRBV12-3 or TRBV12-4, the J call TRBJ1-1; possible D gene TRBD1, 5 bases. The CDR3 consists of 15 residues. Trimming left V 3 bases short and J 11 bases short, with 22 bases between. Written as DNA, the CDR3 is TGTGCCAGCAGTTTGGGTGGGGGTACTCCCTGGGACGCTTTCTTT. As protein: CASSLGGGTPWDAFF.

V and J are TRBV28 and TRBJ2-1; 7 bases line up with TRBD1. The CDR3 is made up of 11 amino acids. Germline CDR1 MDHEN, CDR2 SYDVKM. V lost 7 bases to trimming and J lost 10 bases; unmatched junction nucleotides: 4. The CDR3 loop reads CASKQGSEQFF. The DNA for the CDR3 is TGTGCCAGCAAACAGGGGAGCGAGCAGTTCTTC.

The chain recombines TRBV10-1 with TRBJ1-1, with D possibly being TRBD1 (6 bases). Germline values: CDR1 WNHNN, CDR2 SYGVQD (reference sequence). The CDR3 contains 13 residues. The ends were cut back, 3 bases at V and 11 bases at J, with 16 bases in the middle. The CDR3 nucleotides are TGCGCCAGCAGTGACCGACAGGATCTTCGGGCTTTCTTT. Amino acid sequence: CASSDRQDLRAFF.

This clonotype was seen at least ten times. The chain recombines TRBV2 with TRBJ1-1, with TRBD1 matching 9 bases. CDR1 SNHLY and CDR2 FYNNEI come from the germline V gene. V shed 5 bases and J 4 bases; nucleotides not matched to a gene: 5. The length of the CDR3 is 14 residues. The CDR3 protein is CASSQDRGGTEAFF. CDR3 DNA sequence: TGTGCCAGCAGTCAGGACAGGGGAGGCACTGAAGCTTTCTTT.

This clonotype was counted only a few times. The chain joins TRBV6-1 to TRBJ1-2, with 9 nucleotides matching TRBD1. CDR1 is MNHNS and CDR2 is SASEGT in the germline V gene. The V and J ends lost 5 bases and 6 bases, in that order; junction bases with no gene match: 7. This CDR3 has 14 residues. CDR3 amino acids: CASSLGTGNNGYTF. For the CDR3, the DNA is TGTGCCAGCAGTCTAGGGACAGGGAATAATGGCTACACCTTC.

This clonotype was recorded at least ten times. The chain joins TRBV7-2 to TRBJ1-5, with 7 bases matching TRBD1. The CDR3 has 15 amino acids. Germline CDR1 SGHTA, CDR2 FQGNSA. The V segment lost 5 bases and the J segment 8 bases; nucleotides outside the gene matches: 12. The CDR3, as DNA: TGTGCCAGCAGCCTTCTGCAAGGGGGCGGTAAGCCCCAGCATTTT. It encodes CASSLLQGGGKPQHF.

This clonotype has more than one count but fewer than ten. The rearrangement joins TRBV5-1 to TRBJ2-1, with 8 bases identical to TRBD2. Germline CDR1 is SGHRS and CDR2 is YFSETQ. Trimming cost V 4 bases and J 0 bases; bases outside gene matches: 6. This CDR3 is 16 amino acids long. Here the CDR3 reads CASSPRRGGSYNEQFF. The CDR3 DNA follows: TGCGCCAGCAGCCCTAGACGGGGGGGCTCCTACAATGAGCAGTTCTTC.

This chain's CDR3 is CASRRDRVGGELFF. Written as DNA, the CDR3 is TGTGCCAGCAGACGAGACAGGGTAGGCGGGGAGCTGTTTTTT. The gene calls are TRBV11-2 and TRBJ2-2; 7 bases align to TRBD1. The length of the CDR3 is 14 residues. Trimming at V came to 6 bases and at J to 7 bases, leaving 8 bases not matched to a gene. Per the germline V gene, CDR1 is SGHAT and CDR2 is FQNNGV.

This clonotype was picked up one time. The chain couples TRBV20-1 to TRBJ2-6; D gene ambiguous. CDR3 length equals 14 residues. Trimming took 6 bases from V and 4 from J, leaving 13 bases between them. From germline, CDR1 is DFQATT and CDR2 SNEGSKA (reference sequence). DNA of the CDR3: TGCAGTGCCCTTCTCACTCTGGGGGCCAACGTCCTGACTTTC. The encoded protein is CSALLTLGANVLTF.

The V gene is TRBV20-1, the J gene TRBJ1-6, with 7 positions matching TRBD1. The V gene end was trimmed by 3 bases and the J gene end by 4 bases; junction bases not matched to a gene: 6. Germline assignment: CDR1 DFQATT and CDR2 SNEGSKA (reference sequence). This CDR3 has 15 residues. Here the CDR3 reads CSARKTGRYNSPLHF. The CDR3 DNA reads TGCAGTGCTAGGAAGACAGGGCGGTATAATTCACCCCTCCACTTT.

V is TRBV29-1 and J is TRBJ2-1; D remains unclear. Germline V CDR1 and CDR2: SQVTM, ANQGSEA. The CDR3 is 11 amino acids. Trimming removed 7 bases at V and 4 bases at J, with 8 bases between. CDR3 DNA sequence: TGCAGCGCCGGAGTGTACAATGAGCAGTTCTTC. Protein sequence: CSAGVYNEQFF.

CDR3 amino acids: CASSHVSEQYF. In DNA, the CDR3 is TGTGCCAGCAGCCATGTTTCCGAGCAGTACTTC. The V call is TRBV6-2 or TRBV6-3, the J call TRBJ2-7; D unresolved. The V end lost 6 bases, the J end lost 6 bases, and 9 bases lay between the germline ends. Germline V gene lookup returns CDR1 MNHEY and CDR2 SVGEGT. This CDR3 has 11 amino acids.

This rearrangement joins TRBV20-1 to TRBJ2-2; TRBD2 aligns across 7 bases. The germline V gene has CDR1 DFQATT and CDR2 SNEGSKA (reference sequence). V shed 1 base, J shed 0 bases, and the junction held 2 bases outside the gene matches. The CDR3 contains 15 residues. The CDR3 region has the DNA TGCAGTGCTAGAGCGGGAGGATCGAACACCGGGGAGCTGTTTTTT. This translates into CSARAGGSNTGELFF.

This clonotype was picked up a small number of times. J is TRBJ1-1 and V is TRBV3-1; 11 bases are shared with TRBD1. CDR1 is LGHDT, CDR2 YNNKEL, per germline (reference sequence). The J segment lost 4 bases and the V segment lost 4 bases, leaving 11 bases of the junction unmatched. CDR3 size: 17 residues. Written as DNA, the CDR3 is TGTGCCAGCAGCCCTTCGGGGGACAGGGGGTTGGTCACTGAAGCTTTCTTT. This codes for CASSPSGDRGLVTEAFF.

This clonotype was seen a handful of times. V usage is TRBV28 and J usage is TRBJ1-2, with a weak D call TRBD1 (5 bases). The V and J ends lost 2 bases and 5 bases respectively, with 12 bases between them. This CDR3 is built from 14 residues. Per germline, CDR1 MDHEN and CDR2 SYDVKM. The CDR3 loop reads CASSLGGSGYGYTF. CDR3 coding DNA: TGTGCCAGCAGTTTAGGGGGGTCAGGTTATGGCTACACCTTC.

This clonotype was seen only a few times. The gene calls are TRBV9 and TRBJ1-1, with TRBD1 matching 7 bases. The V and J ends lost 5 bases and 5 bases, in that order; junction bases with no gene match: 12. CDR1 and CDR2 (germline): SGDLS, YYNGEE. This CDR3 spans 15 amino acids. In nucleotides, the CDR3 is TGTGCCAGCAGTTTCGAGGGGGCGACCCGGACTGAAGCTTTCTTT. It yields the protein CASSFEGATRTEAFF.

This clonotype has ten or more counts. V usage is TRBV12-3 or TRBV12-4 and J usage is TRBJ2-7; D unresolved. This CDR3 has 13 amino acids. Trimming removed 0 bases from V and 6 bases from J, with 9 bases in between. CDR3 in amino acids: CASSLAGSREQYF. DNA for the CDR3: TGTGCCAGCAGTTTAGCGGGTAGCCGCGAGCAGTACTTC.

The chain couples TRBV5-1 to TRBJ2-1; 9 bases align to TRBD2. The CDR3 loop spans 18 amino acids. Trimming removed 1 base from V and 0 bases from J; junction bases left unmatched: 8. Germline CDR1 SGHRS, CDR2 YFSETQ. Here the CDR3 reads CASSLFAGGPSSYNEQFF. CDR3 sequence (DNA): TGCGCCAGCAGCTTGTTTGCGGGAGGGCCGAGCTCCTACAATGAGCAGTTCTTC.

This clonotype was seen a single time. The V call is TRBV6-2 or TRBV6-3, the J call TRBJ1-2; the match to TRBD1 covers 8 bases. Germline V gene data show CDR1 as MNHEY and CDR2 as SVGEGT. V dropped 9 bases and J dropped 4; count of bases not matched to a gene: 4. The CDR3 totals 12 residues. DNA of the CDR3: TGTGCCAGTGGGACAGGAGTCTATGGCTACACCTTC. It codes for CASGTGVYGYTF.

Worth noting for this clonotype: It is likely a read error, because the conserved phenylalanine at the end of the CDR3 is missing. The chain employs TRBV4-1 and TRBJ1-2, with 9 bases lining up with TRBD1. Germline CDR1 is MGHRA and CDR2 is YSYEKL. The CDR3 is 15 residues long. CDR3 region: CASSFGTGTNYGYTL. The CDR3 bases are TGTGCCAGCAGCTTCGGGACAGGGACTAACTATGGCTACACCTTA.

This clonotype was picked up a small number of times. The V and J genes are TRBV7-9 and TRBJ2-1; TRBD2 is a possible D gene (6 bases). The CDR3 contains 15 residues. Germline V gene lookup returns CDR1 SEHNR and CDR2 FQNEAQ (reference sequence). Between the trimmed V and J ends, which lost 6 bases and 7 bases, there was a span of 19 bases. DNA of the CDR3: TGTGCCAGCAGGTCACCGGGACTCGAAGATAATGAGCAGTTCTTC. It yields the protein CASRSPGLEDNEQFF. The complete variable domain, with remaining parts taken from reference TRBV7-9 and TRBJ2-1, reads DTGVSQNPRHKITKRGQNVTFRCDPISEHNRLYWYRQTLGQGPEFLTYFQNEAQLEKSRLLSDRFSAERPKGSFSTLEIQRTEQGDSAMYLCASRSPGLEDNEQFFGPGTRLTVL.

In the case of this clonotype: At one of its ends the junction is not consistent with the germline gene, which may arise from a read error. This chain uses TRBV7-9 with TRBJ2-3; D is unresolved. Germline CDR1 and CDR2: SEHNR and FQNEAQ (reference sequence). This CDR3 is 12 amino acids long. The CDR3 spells CASGLLTDTQYF. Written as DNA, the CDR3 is TGTGCCAGCGGCTTGCTTACAGATACGCAGTATTTT.

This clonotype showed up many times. The CDR3 here is CSAGQGDRTEAFF. CDR3 coding DNA: TGCAGTGCTGGACAGGGTGATAGGACTGAAGCTTTCTTT. The rearrangement uses TRBV20-1 and TRBJ1-1; 8 bases are a match to TRBD1. Germline loops: CDR1 DFQATT, CDR2 SNEGSKA (reference sequence). J lost 5 bases, V lost 5 bases, and 7 bases had no gene match. This CDR3 is built from 13 residues.

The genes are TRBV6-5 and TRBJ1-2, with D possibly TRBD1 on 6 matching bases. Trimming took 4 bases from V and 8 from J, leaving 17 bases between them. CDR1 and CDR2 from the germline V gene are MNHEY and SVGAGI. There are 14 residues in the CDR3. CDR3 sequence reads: CASSSAGGHGGYTF. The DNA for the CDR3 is TGTGCCAGCAGTTCTGCGGGGGGGCACGGGGGCTACACCTTC.

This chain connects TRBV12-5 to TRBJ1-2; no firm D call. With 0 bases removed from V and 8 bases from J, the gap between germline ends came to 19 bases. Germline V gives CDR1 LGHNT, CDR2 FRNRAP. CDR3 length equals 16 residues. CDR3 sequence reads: CASGLVMGGSFRGYTF. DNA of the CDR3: TGTGCTAGTGGTTTGGTAATGGGAGGGTCATTTCGGGGCTACACCTTC.